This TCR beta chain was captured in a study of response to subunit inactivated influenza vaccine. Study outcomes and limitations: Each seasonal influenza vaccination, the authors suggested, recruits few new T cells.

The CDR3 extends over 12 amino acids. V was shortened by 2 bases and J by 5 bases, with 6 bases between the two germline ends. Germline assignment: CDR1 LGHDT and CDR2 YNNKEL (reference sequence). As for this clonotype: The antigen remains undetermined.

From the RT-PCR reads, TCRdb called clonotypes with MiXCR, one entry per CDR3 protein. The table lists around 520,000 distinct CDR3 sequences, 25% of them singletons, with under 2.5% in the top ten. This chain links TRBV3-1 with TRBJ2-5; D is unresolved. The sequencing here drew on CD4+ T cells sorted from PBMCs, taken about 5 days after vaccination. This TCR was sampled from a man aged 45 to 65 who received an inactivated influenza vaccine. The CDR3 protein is CASSQISETQYF. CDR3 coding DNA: TGTGCCAGCAGCCAAATCTCGGAGACCCAGTACTTC.